These 21 T cell receptor beta chains originate from one sample sequenced in a study of CXCR3-negative and CXCR3-positive naive CD8 T cells. The study made its TRB cDNA libraries by 5' RACE, adding UMI labels. TCRdb derives one entry per CDR3 protein from the 5' RACE reads, leaving out DNA. This specimen shows 3,900 or so distinct CDR3 sequences; the ten leading clones hold less than 2%. Input material: naive CXCR3- CD8+ T cells from blood. As to subset: CD45RO-CCR7+CD27+CD95- naive CD8+ T cells lacking CXCR3 (TNR3-). These receptors originate from a human donor in good health. Some clones in this sample may be carry-over from other donors' samples.

This clonotype is identified as medium-sized from frequency. The CDR3 here is CASSLGQGNNEQFF. The chain employs TRBV18 and TRBJ2-1; without DNA, the TCRdb call of TRBD1 cannot be checked. The germline V gene encodes CDR1 KGHSH and CDR2 LQKENI. The CDR3 loop spans 14 amino acids.

The chain carries TRBV29-1 and TRBJ2-2; TCRdb gives TRBD1 as the D gene, but with no DNA this cannot be confirmed. CDR1 SQVTM and CDR2 ANQGSEA come from the germline V gene. This CDR3 region has 13 residues. CDR3: CSVEAGLTGELFF.

The genes are TRBV20-1 and TRBJ1-2; as DNA is missing, the TRBD1 call by TCRdb cannot be tested. Germline CDR1 DFQATT, CDR2 SNEGSKA (reference sequence). The CDR3 covers 11 residues. The CDR3 sequence is CSASPGYGYTF.

In terms of frequency, this clonotype is medium-sized (0.01 to 0.1%). The genes are TRBV29-1 and TRBJ2-3; without DNA, the TCRdb call of TRBD1 cannot be checked. Per the germline V gene, CDR1 is SQVTM and CDR2 is ANQGSEA. This CDR3 comprises 13 residues. This CDR3 is CTVGGQRTDTQYF.

By frequency, this clonotype is medium-sized. The chain is built from TRBV15 and TRBJ2-2; TCRdb's D call of TRBD1 is untestable without DNA. The CDR3 runs to 14 residues. CDR1 LNHNV and CDR2 YYDKDF come from the germline V gene (reference sequence). CDR3 residues: CATSRDRTTGELFF.

The CDR3 sequence is CSVAGGYGYTF. The chain joins TRBV29-1 to TRBJ1-2; lacking DNA, the TRBD1 call made by TCRdb goes unchecked. Germline CDR1 and CDR2: SQVTM and ANQGSEA. CDR3 length: 11 residues.

This clonotype shows up as medium-sized by frequency. CDR3 in amino acids: CASSLERLAKNIQYF. The chain combines TRBV7-2 with TRBJ2-4. Germline assignment: CDR1 SGHTA and CDR2 FQGNSA. This CDR3 spans 15 amino acids. Full variable domain (rest looked up from reference TRBV7-2 and TRBJ2-4): GAGVSQSPSNKVTEKGKDVELRCDPISGHTALYWYRQSLGQGLEFLIYFQGNSAPDKSGLPSDRFSAERTGGSVSTLTIQRTQQEDSAVYLCASSLERLAKNIQYFGAGTRLSVL.

This clonotype registers medium-sized (0.01 to 0.1%) by frequency. CDR3 amino acids: CASSSPGRAYNEQFF. The chain is built from TRBV27 and TRBJ2-1; TCRdb's D call of TRBD1 is untestable without DNA. The V gene's germline CDR1 is MNHEY and CDR2 SMNVEV (reference sequence). The CDR3 consists of 15 residues.

The chain employs TRBV29-1 and TRBJ2-1; TCRdb gives TRBD1 as the D gene, but with no DNA this cannot be confirmed. The CDR3 consists of 15 residues. Germline CDR1 is SQVTM and CDR2 is ANQGSEA. CDR3 in amino acids: CSVAGGSLSYNEQFF.

This chain joins TRBV23-1 and TRBJ2-1; the D gene TCRdb calls, TRBD1, cannot be checked with no DNA. Being an ORF, TRBV23-1 has a function that is uncertain. The CDR3 loop spans 17 amino acids. The CDR3 sequence is CASLLYDSGSQNNEQFF.

This clonotype registers medium-sized by frequency. This chain connects TRBV20-1 to TRBJ1-1. CDR1 DFQATT and CDR2 SNEGSKA come from the germline V gene (reference sequence). The CDR3 covers 14 residues. This CDR3 is CSARAFIQNTEAFF.

Judged by frequency, this clonotype is medium-sized (0.01 to 0.1%). The chain employs TRBV20-1 and TRBJ1-2; TCRdb selects TRBD1, and the lack of DNA leaves this call unchecked. CDR1 and CDR2 from the germline V gene are DFQATT and SNEGSKA (reference sequence). The CDR3 runs 15 residues. CDR3 amino acids: CSAREYAGDLYGYTF.

Frequency places this clonotype as medium-sized. The CDR3 loop is CASSLSRGNTGELFF. The chain employs TRBV7-2 and TRBJ2-2. The germline V gene encodes CDR1 SGHTA and CDR2 FQGNSA. The CDR3 contains 15 residues.

By frequency, this clonotype registers medium-sized. The V and J genes are TRBV7-8 and TRBJ1-5. CDR3 length: 15 amino acids. The germline V gene encodes CDR1 SGHVS and CDR2 FQNEAQ. The CDR3 sequence: CASSPSEGYNQPQHF.

Its frequency marks this clonotype as medium-sized. The V gene is TRBV2, the J gene TRBJ2-2; with no DNA, the TCRdb D assignment of TRBD1 cannot be verified. The length of the CDR3 is 17 residues. From germline, CDR1 is SNHLY and CDR2 FYNNEI. The CDR3 sequence is CASSTSWGQANTGELFF. Complete variable domain (other parts from reference TRBV2 and TRBJ2-2): EPEVTQTPSHQVTQMGQEVILRCVPISNHLYFYWYRQILGQKVEFLVSFYNNEISEKSEIFDDQFSVERPDGSNFTLKIRSTKLEDSAMYFCASSTSWGQANTGELFFGEGSRLTVL.

CDR3 sequence reads: CASSLAGGSTDTQYF. The chain is built from TRBV13 and TRBJ2-3; TCRdb proposes TRBD1, but this gene call is untestable without DNA. There are 15 residues in the CDR3. Germline V gene data show CDR1 as PRHDT and CDR2 as FYEKMQ (reference sequence). The full variable domain, in which reference TRBV13 and TRBJ2-3 provide the parts outside the CDR3, is AAGVIQSPRHLIKEKRETATLKCYPIPRHDTVYWYQQGPGQDPQFLISFYEKMQSDKGSIPDRFSAQQFSDYHSELNMSSLELGDSALYFCASSLAGGSTDTQYFGPGTRLTVL.

This chain links TRBV7-9 with TRBJ2-7; TCRdb names TRBD1, which stays unverified in the absence of DNA. Germline CDR1 and CDR2: SEHNR and FQNEAQ (reference sequence). The CDR3 length is 16 residues. This CDR3 reads CASSTTGTGVMYEQYF.

V usage is TRBV27 and J usage is TRBJ2-7; the D call from TCRdb, TRBD1, cannot be confirmed without DNA. This CDR3 spans 17 amino acids. Germline V gene sequence: CDR1 MNHEY, CDR2 SMNVEV (reference sequence). CDR3 in amino acids: CASRESSGTVFDYEQYF.

This clonotype is called medium-sized based on its frequency. The chain uses TRBV27 and TRBJ1-1; TCRdb's D call of TRBD1 is untestable without DNA. CDR1 is MNHEY, CDR2 SMNVEV, per germline (reference sequence). The CDR3 runs to 15 residues. The CDR3 protein is CASSLSTGWNTEAFF.

According to its frequency, this clonotype is medium-sized. V and J are TRBV7-2 and TRBJ2-2; TCRdb selects TRBD1, and the lack of DNA leaves this call unchecked. CDR1 is SGHTA and CDR2 is FQGNSA in the germline V gene. This CDR3 spans 20 amino acids. CDR3 amino acids: CASSLAWGPTFIANTGELFF.

This clonotype is deemed medium-sized by its frequency. The chain joins TRBV29-1 to TRBJ1-2; TCRdb outputs TRBD1, but without DNA this stays unchecked. This CDR3 region has 12 residues. Germline V gene data show CDR1 as SQVTM and CDR2 as ANQGSEA. CDR3 sequence: CSVTGVWYGYTF.